The T cell receptor beta chain described here comes from a study of blood T cells in healthy people across ages. CDR3 length: 12 residues. Per the germline V gene, CDR1 is PRHDT and CDR2 is FYEKMQ (reference sequence). Between the trimmed V and J ends, which lost 3 bases and 8 bases, there was a span of 8 bases. With a J-beta primer mix and a sample-barcoded 5' primer, a second PCR ran about 6 to 11 cycles. TCRdb redid the calling of the 5' RACE reads with MiXCR, one entry per CDR3 protein. The sample lists around 1,900,000 distinct CDR3 sequences, about two fifths seen once, with 20% to 25% in the top ten. This clonotype was counted only a few times.

The sequence was collected from a human donor in good health. The J gene is TRBJ1-5, the V gene TRBV13; D is possibly TRBD1 (5 bases). The sample comprised blood. The CDR3 spells CASSLGRKPQHF. The CDR3, as DNA: TGTGCCAGCAGCTTGGGACGGAAGCCCCAGCATTTT.